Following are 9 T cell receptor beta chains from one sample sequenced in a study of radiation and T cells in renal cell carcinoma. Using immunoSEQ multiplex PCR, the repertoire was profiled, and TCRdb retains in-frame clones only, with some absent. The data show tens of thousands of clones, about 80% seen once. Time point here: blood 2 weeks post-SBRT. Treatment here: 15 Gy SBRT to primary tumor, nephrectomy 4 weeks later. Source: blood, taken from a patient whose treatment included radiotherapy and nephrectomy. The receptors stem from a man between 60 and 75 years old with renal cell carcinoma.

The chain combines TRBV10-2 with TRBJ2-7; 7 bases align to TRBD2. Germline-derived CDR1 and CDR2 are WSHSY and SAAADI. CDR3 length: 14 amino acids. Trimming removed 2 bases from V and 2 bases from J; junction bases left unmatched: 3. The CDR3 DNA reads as TGCGCCAGCAGTGAGACTAGCGATACCTACGAGCAGTACGTC. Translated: CASSETSDTYEQYV.

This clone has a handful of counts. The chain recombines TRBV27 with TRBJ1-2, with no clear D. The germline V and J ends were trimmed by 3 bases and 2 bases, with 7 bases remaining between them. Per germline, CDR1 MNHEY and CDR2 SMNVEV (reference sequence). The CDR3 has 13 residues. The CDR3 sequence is CASSFYANYGYTF. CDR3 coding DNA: TGTGCCAGCAGTTTTTATGCGAACTATGGCTACACCTTC.

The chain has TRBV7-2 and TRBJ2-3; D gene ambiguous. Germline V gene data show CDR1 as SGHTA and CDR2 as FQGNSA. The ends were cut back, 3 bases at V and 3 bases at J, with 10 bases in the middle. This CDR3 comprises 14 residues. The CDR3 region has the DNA TGTGCCAGCAGCTTCCGAAGGGAAACAGATACGCAGTATTTT. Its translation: CASSFRRETDTQYF.

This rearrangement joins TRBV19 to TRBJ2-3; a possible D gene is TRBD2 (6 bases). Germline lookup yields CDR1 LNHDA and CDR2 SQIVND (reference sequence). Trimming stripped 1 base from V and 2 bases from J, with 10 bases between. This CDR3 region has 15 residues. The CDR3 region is CASSIGAGFTDTQYF. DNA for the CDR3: TGTGCCAGTAGTATAGGGGCGGGGTTCACAGATACGCAGTATTTT.

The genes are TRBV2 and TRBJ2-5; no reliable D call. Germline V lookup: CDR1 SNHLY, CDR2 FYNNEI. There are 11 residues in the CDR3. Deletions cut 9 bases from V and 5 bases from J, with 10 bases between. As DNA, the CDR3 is TGTGCCAGTCTCTTACTTGAGACCCAGTACTTC. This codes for CASLLLETQYF.

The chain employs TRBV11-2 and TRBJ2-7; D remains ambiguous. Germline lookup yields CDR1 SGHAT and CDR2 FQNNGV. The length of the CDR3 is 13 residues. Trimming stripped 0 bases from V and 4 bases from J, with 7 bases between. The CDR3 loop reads CASSLDGLYEQYV. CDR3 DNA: TGTGCCAGCAGCTTAGATGGGCTTTACGAGCAGTACGTC.

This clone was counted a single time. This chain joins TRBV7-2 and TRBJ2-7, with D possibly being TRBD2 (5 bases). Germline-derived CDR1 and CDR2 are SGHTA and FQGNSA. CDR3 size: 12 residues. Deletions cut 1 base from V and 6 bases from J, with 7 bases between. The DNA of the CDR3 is TGTGCCAGCAGCTTAGGCGGGCTCGAGCAGTACGTC. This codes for CASSLGGLEQYV.

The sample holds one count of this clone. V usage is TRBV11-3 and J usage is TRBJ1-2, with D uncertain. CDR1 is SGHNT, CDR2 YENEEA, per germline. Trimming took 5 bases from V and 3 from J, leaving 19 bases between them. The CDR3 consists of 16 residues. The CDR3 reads CASSPLKIVSDYGYTF. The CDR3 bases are TGTGCCAGCAGCCCCCTTAAAATCGTTAGTGACTATGGCTACACCTTC. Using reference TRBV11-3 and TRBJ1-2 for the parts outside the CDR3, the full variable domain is EAGVVQSPRYKIIEKKQPVAFWCNPISGHNTLYWYLQNLGQGPELLIRYENEEAVDDSQLPKDRFSAERLKGVDSTLKIQPAELGDSAVYLCASSPLKIVSDYGYTFGSGTRLTVV.

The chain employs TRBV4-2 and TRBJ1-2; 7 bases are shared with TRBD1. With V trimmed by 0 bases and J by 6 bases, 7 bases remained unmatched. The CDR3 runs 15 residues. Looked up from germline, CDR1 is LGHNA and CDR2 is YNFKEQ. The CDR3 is CASSQEPGGRDGYTF. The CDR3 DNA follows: TGTGCCAGCAGCCAAGAACCAGGGGGAAGGGATGGCTACACCTTC.